This section outlines one TCR beta chain sequence together with its context. It is likely a read error, because the conserved phenylalanine at the end of the CDR3 is missing. Deletions cut 0 bases from V and 5 bases from J, with 8 bases between. Germline lookup yields CDR1 LNHNV and CDR2 YYDKDF (reference sequence). This CDR3 has 14 amino acids. The data derive from a study of molecular identifiers for immune sequencing clone quantification. Study-level background: Five portions were made in replicates from RNA of 20,000 or 100,000 naive CD8 cells, and four underwent sequencing.

As CD8+CD4-CCR7+CD45RA+ cells, naive CD8 T cells were sorted. Making the bulk TCR libraries relied on previously described methods and listed TCR primers. TCRdb re-called the PCR reads with MiXCR, one entry per CDR3 protein. The data contain some 100,000 distinct CDR3 sequences, roughly a third of them singletons. This TCR derives from a human donor in good health. Some libraries in this study had Jurkat cell RNA spiked in. Sequencing was carried out using naive CD8+ T cells from blood, with Jurkat cell RNA spiked in. Sample subset: FACS-sorted CD8+CD4-CCR7+CD45RA+ naive T cells. The chain links TRBV15 to TRBJ1-5; D might be TRBD1 (5 bases). CDR3: CATSRDRVDQPQHI. CDR3 in DNA: TGTGCCACCAGCAGAGACAGGGTTGATCAGCCCCAGCATATT.